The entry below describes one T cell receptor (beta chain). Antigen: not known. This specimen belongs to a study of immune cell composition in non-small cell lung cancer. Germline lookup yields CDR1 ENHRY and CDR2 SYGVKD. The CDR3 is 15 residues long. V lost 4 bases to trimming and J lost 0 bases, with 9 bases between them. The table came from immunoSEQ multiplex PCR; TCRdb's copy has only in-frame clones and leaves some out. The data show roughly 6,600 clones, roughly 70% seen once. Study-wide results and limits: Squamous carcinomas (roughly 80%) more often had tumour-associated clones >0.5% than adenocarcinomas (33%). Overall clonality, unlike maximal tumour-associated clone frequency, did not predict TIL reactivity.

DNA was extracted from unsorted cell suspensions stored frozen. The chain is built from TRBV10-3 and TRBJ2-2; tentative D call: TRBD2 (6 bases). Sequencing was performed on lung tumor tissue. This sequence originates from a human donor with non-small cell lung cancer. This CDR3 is CAISGPGANTGELFF. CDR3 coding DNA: TGTGCCATCAGTGGGCCGGGGGCGAACACCGGGGAGCTGTTTTTT.